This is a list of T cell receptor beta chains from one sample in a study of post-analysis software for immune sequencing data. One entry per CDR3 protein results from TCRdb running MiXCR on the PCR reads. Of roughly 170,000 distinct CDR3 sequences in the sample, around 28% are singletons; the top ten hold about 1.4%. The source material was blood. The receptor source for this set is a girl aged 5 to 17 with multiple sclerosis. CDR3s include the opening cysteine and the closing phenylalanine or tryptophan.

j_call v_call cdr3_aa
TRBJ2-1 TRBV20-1 CSAKGARMDRNSYNEQFF
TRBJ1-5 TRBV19 CATTWAGESNQPQHF
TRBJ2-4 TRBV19 CASRGGRAHANIQYF
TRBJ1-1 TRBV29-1 CSVTTITEAFF
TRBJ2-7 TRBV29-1 CSVDEGGNSYEQYF
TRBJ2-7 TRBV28 CASSQPGLADDEQYF
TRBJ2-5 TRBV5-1 CASSLTGRRETQYF
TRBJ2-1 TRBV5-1 CASSGSLNEQFF
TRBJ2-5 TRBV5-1 CASSLEGSFQETQYF
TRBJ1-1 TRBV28 CASSFTGGDEAFF
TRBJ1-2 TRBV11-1 CASSGSREGRYTF
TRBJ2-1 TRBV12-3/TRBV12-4 CASDKGGSGNEQFF
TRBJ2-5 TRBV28 CASSFGSAGSETQYF
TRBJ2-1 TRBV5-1 CASSLPRSGTNEQFF
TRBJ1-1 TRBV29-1 CSVGQGGTEAFF
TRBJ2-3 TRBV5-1 CASSPGSKDTQYF
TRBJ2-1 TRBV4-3 CASSPLAGGHYNEQFF
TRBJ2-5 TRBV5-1 CASSKATGGQTQYF
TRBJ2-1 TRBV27 CASRRGLAGYNEQFF
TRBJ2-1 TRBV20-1 CSASWGLFEQFF
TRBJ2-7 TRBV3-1 CASSLKEQQYF
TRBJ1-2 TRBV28 CASSLSAGNYGYTF
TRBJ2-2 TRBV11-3 CASSYNSGRGTGELFF
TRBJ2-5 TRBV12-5 CASGSRAGQETQYF
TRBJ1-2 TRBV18 CARSPPGVRELAGYTF
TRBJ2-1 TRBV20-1 CSARPMGLAGAYNEQFF
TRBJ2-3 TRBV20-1 CSARDSGAARQQYF
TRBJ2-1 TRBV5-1 CASSLVYQAKNEQFF
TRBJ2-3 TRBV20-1 CSAGRAEVDTQYF
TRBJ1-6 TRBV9 CASSPQGNNSPLHF
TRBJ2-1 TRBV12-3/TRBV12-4 CASSQTTPGLARFNEQFF
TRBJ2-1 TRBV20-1 CSAPPRDSYNNEQFF
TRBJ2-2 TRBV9 CASSPGTTPGELFF
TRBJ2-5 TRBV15 CATSREVARGQYF
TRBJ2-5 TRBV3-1 CASSPHRETQYF
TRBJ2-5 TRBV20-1 CSARTPTAGGGTQYF
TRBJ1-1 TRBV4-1 CASSRYRGRSNTEAFF
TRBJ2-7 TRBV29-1 CSVELAGSSSYEQYF
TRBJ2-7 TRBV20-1 CSAMRGSGNSYEQYF
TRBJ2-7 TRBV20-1 CSARVDPPPRDRVGEQYF
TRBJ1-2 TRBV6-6 CASSYSTSTNYGYTF
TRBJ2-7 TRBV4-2 CASSPSGRDYEQYF
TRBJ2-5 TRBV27 CASSLSRDRGQTQYF
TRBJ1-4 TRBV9 CASSVGQKGGKLFF
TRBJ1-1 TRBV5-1 CASSQRGGGEPSTEAFF
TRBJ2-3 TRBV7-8 CASSWPTSGATDTQYF
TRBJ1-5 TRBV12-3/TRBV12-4 CASSSPDRGLEPQHF
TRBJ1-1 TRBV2 CASSEVGNSGGTEAFF
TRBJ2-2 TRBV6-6 CASSYGVSYSAGELFF
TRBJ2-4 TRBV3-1 CASSRRMGQLDF
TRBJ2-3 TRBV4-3 CASSQATGASTDTQYF
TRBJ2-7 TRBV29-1 CSVERQTGRYEQYF
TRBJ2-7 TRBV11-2 CASSYRLSGRDLLGTFSSYGQYF